This paragraph covers one TCR beta chain sequence. Its specificity is unknown. The data belong to a study of beta chain features in type 1 diabetes. The wider study: The study found patients and healthy donors alike in age, gender and cell yields.

Trimming removed 2 bases from V and 4 bases from J, with 11 bases in between. Germline values: CDR1 SGHNT, CDR2 YENEEA. The CDR3 runs 14 residues. Overall study findings and caveats: Type 1 diabetes patients had TCRB CDR3s that were shorter (moderately but significantly so) in all four CD4+ subsets.

TCRB transcripts that were expressed got sequenced, as all of the isolated RNA had been reverse transcribed. Sequenced by immunoSEQ multiplex PCR; TCRdb stores in-frame clones only, minus some. This sample yields 300,000 to 350,000 clones, of which about 13% are seen a single time; roughly 0.015% belongs to the top ten. The receptor's source is a woman younger than 30 with type 1 diabetes. The chain couples TRBV11-3 to TRBJ2-5, with D tentatively TRBD1 (5 bases). The sequenced sample was naive CD4+ T cells from blood. The CDR3 spells CASSLQGLGETQYF. Here the CDR3 DNA reads TGTGCCAGCAGCTTACAGGGTTTGGGAGAGACCCAGTACTTC.